The next 4 T cell receptor beta chains were all read from a single sample in a study of blood T cell repertoires in COVID-19. Some clones are missing from TCRdb's copy, which holds only in-frame ones; the method was immunoSEQ multiplex PCR. The data show tens of thousands of clones, approximately 91% seen once. The material sequenced was peripheral blood. These receptors came from a man in his sixties with acute or convalescent COVID-19.

The chain employs TRBV7-9 and TRBJ1-2, with D uncertain. Germline V gene lookup returns CDR1 SEHNR and CDR2 FQNEAQ (reference sequence). V was shortened by 0 bases and J by 2 bases, with 7 bases between the two germline ends. The CDR3 runs 14 residues. CDR3 protein: CASSLAAVNYGYTF. The CDR3 nucleotides are TGTGCCAGCAGCTTAGCGGCGGTCAACTATGGCTACACCTTC.

The V gene is TRBV28, the J gene TRBJ1-5; weak D call: TRBD1 (6 bases). The V end was cut by 10 bases, the J end by 8 bases, with 21 bases between. The CDR3 covers 14 residues. Germline CDR1 and CDR2: MDHEN and SYDVKM. The CDR3 DNA reads as TGTGCCACAGTAAACTCAGGGGAAAGTGAGCCCCAGCATTTT. Its protein is CATVNSGESEPQHF.

This chain uses TRBV9 with TRBJ2-3; TRBD2 aligns across 7 bases. V lost 8 bases and J lost 1; bases outside the gene matches: 7. Germline V gives CDR1 SGDLS, CDR2 YYNGEE. The CDR3 sequence is 14 residues long. CDR3 nucleotide sequence: TGTGCCAGTACACTCGCGGGGGGCACAGATACGCAGTATTTT. Translated, it gives CASTLAGGTDTQYF.

The chain is built from TRBV6-2 or TRBV6-3 and TRBJ1-5; D is unclear. The CDR3 sequence is 16 residues long. Between the trimmed V and J ends, which lost 2 bases and 0 bases, there was a span of 11 bases. Germline V gives CDR1 MNHEY, CDR2 SVGEGT. CDR3 amino acids: CASSYEGIYSNQPQHF. The CDR3 DNA reads TGTGCCAGCAGTTACGAGGGCATATATAGCAATCAGCCCCAGCATTTT.